This T cell receptor beta chain was captured in a study of blood T cell repertoires in COVID-19. As originally analysed: It was from reference gene primer amplification that nucleated cell counts were estimated. Profiled with immunoSEQ multiplex PCR; TCRdb holds only in-frame clones, not every one. V and J calls plus clone size are reproduced from that table; the DNA served to infer D and trimming. The sample records hundreds of thousands of clones, 70% to 90% being singletons. Participants were aged roughly 18 to 89 years from roughly 26 US areas. Categorization into cohorts depended on clinical history that participants reported. For this clone: A read error may be the cause here, since a much bigger clone is one base away. The same CDR3 can be traced to other DNA sequences in this sample.

The sample comprised PBMCs or T cells enriched from blood (not recorded which). This sequence originates from a man aged 30 to 39 who had recovered from COVID-19.

The CDR3 protein is CASSPKERLNTEAFF. The CDR3 region has the DNA TGTGCCAGCAGCCCTAAGGAGCGTTTGAACACTGAGGCTTTCTTT. The chain joins TRBV7-9 to TRBJ1-1; D is ambiguous. Per the germline V gene, CDR1 is SEHNR and CDR2 is FQNEAQ (reference sequence). The length of the CDR3 is 15 residues.